This is a list of T cell receptor beta chains from one sample in a study of control samples from healthy donors and cancer patients. The repertoire was sequenced with immunoSEQ multiplex PCR; TCRdb's copy has only in-frame clones and lacks some. The table has approximately 60,000 clones, 85% to 95% seen once; the top ten hold 0.75% to 0.95%. Sequencing used PBMCs. All receptors come from a man aged 30-40 years with colorectal cancer. Each CDR3 is given with its conserved first and last residue. Expanded clones are given a class, and other clones once, few, many or no size at all.

CATSDLLAGTDTQYF | - | TRBJ2-3 | TRBV24-1
CATASTPLLAGAADTQYF | - | TRBJ2-3 | TRBV19
CASSLEDRRPQHF | - | TRBJ1-5 | TRBV7-2
CASSVTGTVKSGYTF | - | TRBJ1-2 | TRBV19
CASSATAGTYGYTF | once | TRBJ1-2 | TRBV2
CASSLGQVNEQFF | - | TRBJ2-1 | TRBV7-2
CASSPGFLNEKLFF | once | TRBJ1-4 | TRBV5-5
CASSQGADYGYTF | - | TRBJ1-2 | TRBV6-5
CASSEFKDRPARVAFF | - | TRBJ1-1 | TRBV6-1
CASGVAGDYEQYF | - | TRBJ2-7 | TRBV5-4
CASSIVVGGELFF | - | TRBJ2-2 | TRBV19
CSVGGPANEKLFF | - | TRBJ1-4 | TRBV29-1
CASSSESVAPNEKLFF | - | TRBJ1-4 | TRBV6-2/TRBV6-3
CASSTNLQGDTQYF | - | TRBJ2-3 | TRBV5-4
CASGLDTGTGGTMNTEAFF | - | TRBJ1-1 | TRBV12-5
CASSTNQLAGRTDTQYF | - | TRBJ2-3 | TRBV9
CASSQGGGEPEAFF | - | TRBJ1-1 | TRBV4-3
CASSVENSTRGYTF | once | TRBJ1-2 | TRBV9
CAWSVQGNEKLFF | - | TRBJ1-4 | TRBV30
CASWTLGTEAFF | - | TRBJ1-1 | TRBV12-3/TRBV12-4
CASSLAAPGLAGGGTDTQYF | once | TRBJ2-3 | TRBV7-2
CASSGSYEQYF | - | TRBJ2-7 | TRBV6-2/TRBV6-3
CASSQDTRGSGELFF | - | TRBJ2-2 | TRBV4-3
CASSIDLAGASGPQHF | - | TRBJ1-5 | TRBV19
CASSFNTGAGGYTF | - | TRBJ1-2 | TRBV5-4
CASSRLADTGELFF | - | TRBJ2-2 | TRBV10-2
CASSNQNAGGEAFF | - | TRBJ1-1 | TRBV5-1
CSASYGNQPQHF | once | TRBJ1-5 | TRBV20-1
CASSLSPWRGALIGNTEAFF | - | TRBJ1-1 | TRBV3-1/TRBV3-2
CASSPQGSSSYNSPLHF | - | TRBJ1-6 | TRBV9
CASSLEGVSYEQYF | - | TRBJ2-7 | TRBV7-9